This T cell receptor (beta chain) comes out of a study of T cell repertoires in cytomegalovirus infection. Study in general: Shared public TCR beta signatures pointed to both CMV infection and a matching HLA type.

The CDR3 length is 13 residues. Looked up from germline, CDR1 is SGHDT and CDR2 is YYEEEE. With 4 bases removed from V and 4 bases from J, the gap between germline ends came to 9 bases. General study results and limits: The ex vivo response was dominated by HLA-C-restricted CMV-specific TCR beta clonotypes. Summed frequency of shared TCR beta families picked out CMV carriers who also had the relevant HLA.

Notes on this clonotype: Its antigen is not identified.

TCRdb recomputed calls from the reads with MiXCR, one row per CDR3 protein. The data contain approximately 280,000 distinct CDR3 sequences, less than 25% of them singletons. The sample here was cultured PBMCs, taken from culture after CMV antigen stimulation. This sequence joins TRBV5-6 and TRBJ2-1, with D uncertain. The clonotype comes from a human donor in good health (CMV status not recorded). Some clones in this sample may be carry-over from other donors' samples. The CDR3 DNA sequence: TGTGCCAGCAGCGTAACCGGGTACAATGAGCAGTTCTTC. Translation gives CASSVTGYNEQFF. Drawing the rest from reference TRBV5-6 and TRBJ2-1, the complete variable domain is DAGVTQSPTHLIKTRGQQVTLRCSPKSGHDTVSWYQQALGQGPQFIFQYYEEEERQRGNFPDRFSGHQFPNYSSELNVNALLLGDSALYLCASSVTGYNEQFFGPGTRLTVL.